Below, 10 T cell receptor beta chains from the same sample are listed, as sequenced in a study of CD8 T cells in ankylosing spondylitis. MiXCR, applied by TCRdb to the 5' RACE reads, yields one record per CDR3 protein. Of more than 650,000 distinct CDR3 sequences listed, approximately 12% are singletons. Study conclusions and caveats: It appeared that ankylosing spondylitis blood was characterized by a TCR beta motif of several highly homologous variants.

These receptors lack a known antigen. Material for sequencing was blood, either unsorted or a sorted T cell fraction (not recorded which). The receptors come from a male donor with ankylosing spondylitis.

This clonotype was counted many times. The chain couples TRBV7-2 to TRBJ1-3, with no clear D. The germline CDR1 and CDR2 sequences are SGHTA and FQGNSA. V was shortened by 1 base and J by 6 bases, with 1 base between the two germline ends. This CDR3 is built from 11 residues. CDR3 region: CASSLVNTIYF. For the CDR3, the DNA is TGTGCCAGCAGCTTAGTAAACACCATATATTTT.

This clonotype was seen a few times. V gene TRBV27 combines with J gene TRBJ2-1, with 13 bases fitting TRBD2. In germline, CDR1 is MNHEY, CDR2 SMNVEV (reference sequence). J was trimmed by 2 bases and V by 7 bases; bases with no gene match: 11. The CDR3 has 18 amino acids. CDR3 protein: CASNRLAGGSSTYNEQFF. In nucleotides, the CDR3 is TGTGCCAGCAATCGACTAGCGGGAGGTTCGTCTACCTACAATGAGCAGTTCTTC.

This rearrangement joins TRBV20-1 to TRBJ2-1; the D gene is possibly TRBD1 (5 bases). Between the trimmed V and J ends, which lost 8 bases and 10 bases, there was a span of 18 bases. The germline V gene encodes CDR1 DFQATT and CDR2 SNEGSKA (reference sequence). The CDR3 sequence is 12 residues long. The DNA for the CDR3 is TGCAGTCCCCCAGGGCCCATCGGAGAGCAGTTCTTC. Amino acid sequence: CSPPGPIGEQFF.

The chain is built from TRBV6-4 and TRBJ2-2, with 10 bases matching TRBD2. From germline, CDR1 is MRHNA and CDR2 SNTAGT. V trimming: 5 bases; J trimming: 7 bases; junction bases outside the gene matches: 10. The CDR3 extends over 16 amino acids. The CDR3 loop reads CASSMSSGGLIGELFF. The CDR3 DNA reads as TGTGCCAGCAGTATGTCTAGCGGGGGCCTGATCGGGGAGCTGTTTTTT.

This clonotype was found many times. The chain joins TRBV20-1 to TRBJ2-3, with D unclear. The CDR3 is 12 residues long. Trimming pared 3 bases from V and 4 bases from J, leaving 8 bases between. Germline V gene lookup returns CDR1 DFQATT and CDR2 SNEGSKA (reference sequence). The CDR3 is CSASSAADTQYF. The DNA for the CDR3 is TGCAGTGCTAGCTCGGCGGCAGATACGCAGTATTTT.

This clonotype came up many times. The rearrangement joins TRBV29-1 to TRBJ2-5; D uncertain. This CDR3 is 12 amino acids long. The V gene's germline CDR1 is SQVTM and CDR2 ANQGSEA. The ends were cut back, 6 bases at V and 3 bases at J, with 11 bases in the middle. CDR3 sequence reads: CSVARTEETQYF. The CDR3 DNA reads TGCAGCGTCGCTCGGACGGAAGAGACCCAGTACTTC.

The chain employs TRBV20-1 and TRBJ2-3; the match to TRBD2 covers 13 bases. CDR1 DFQATT and CDR2 SNEGSKA come from the germline V gene (reference sequence). This CDR3 spans 14 amino acids. Trimming removed 6 bases from V and 4 bases from J; junction bases left unmatched: 4. The CDR3 DNA reads TGCAGTGCCGGACTAGCGGGAGTGGCAGATACGCAGTATTTT. Translation: CSAGLAGVADTQYF.

The V call is TRBV5-5, the J call TRBJ2-7; 8 nucleotides agree with TRBD1. The junction had 12 bases not matched to a gene; V was cut back by 4 bases and J by 3 bases. Germline V gene data show CDR1 as SGHKS and CDR2 as YYEKEE (reference sequence). The CDR3 contains 16 residues. The CDR3 here is CASSESRGQVNYEQYF. The CDR3 DNA follows: TGTGCCAGCAGCGAAAGCCGGGGACAGGTCAACTACGAGCAGTACTTC.

This clonotype was seen a few times. The V gene is TRBV20-1, the J gene TRBJ2-7; D uncertain. The germline gives CDR1 DFQATT, CDR2 SNEGSKA (reference sequence). The CDR3 is made up of 11 amino acids. Between the trimmed V and J ends, which lost 2 bases and 5 bases, there was a span of 7 bases. CDR3 amino acids: CSARFRDEQYF. In DNA, the CDR3 is TGCAGTGCTAGATTCCGGGACGAGCAGTACTTC.

V gene TRBV4-3 combines with J gene TRBJ2-2, with TRBD1 as a possible D gene (6 bases). CDR1 is LGHNA and CDR2 is YSLEER in the germline V gene. V was shortened by 2 bases and J by 3 bases, with 16 bases between the two germline ends. The CDR3 contains 17 residues. CDR3 protein: CASSQQPQGRDTGELFF. In DNA, the CDR3 is TGCGCCAGCAGCCAACAGCCACAGGGAAGGGACACCGGGGAGCTGTTTTTT.